This TCR beta chain was documented in a study of CXCR3-negative and CXCR3-positive naive CD8 T cells. CD45RO-CCR7+CD27+CD95- marked naive CD8+ T cells. Through 5' RACE with UMI labels, the TRB cDNA libraries were prepared. TCRdb reprocessed the 5' RACE reads and stores each CDR3 protein as one record, lacking DNA. Its table records 90,000 to 95,000 distinct CDR3 sequences. The CDR3 loop spans 15 amino acids. Germline lookup yields CDR1 SGHNT and CDR2 YENEEA. Findings of the study overall: Naive cells with CXCR3 showed TRB CDR3s that were more hydrophobic than those in CXCR3-negative naive cells.

Comments on this clonotype: Antigen unknown.

The clonotype was recovered from a human donor in good health. Some clones in this sample may be carry-over from other donors' samples. The chain uses TRBV11-3 and TRBJ2-1; TCRdb gives TRBD2 as the D gene, but with no DNA this cannot be confirmed. The sample comprised naive CXCR3- CD8+ T cells from blood. Documented subset: CD45RO-CCR7+CD27+CD95- naive CD8+ T cells lacking CXCR3 (TNR3-). The CDR3 reads CASSLRAGGPGEQFF.